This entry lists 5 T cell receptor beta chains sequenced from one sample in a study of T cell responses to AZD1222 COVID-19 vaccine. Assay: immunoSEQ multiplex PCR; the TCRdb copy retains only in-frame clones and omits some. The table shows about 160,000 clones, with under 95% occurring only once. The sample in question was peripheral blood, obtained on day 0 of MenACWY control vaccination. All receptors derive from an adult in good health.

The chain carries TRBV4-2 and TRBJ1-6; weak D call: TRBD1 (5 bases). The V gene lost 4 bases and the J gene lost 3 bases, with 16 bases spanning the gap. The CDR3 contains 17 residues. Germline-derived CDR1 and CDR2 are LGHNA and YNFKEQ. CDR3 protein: CASSPGGYSHYNSPLHF. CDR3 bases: TGTGCCAGCAGCCCTGGGGGTTACTCTCACTATAATTCACCCCTCCACTTT.

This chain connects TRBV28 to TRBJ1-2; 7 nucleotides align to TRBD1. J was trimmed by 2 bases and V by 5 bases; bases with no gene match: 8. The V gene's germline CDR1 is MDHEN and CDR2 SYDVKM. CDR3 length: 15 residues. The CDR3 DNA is TGTGCCAGCAGTCCTCCCCTGGGACAGAACTATGGCTACACCTTC. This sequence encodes CASSPPLGQNYGYTF.

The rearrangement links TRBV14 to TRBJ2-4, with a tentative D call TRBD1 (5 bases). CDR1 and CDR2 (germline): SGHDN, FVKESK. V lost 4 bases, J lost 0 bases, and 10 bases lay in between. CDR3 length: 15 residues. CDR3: CASSRWGEAKNIQYF. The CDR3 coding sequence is TGTGCCAGCAGCCGGTGGGGCGAAGCCAAAAACATTCAGTACTTC.

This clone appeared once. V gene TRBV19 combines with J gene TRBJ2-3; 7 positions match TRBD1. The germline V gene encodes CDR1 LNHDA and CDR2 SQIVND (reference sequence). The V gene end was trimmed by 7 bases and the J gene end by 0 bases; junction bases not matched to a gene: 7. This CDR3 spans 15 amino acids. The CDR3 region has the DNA TGTGCCAGTAAACAGGGGAGAATCAGCACAGATACGCAGTATTTT. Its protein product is CASKQGRISTDTQYF.

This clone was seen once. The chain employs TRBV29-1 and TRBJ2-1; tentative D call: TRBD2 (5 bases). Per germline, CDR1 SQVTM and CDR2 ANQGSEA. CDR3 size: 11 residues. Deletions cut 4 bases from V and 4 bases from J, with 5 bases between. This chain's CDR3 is CSVAGYNEQFF. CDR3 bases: TGCAGCGTTGCGGGGTACAATGAGCAGTTCTTC.